This TCR beta chain was captured by sequencing in a study of blood T cell repertoires in COVID-19. The CDR3 is 15 residues long. CDR1 is SEHNR and CDR2 is FQNEAQ in the germline V gene (reference sequence). V dropped 4 bases and J dropped 3; count of bases not matched to a gene: 5. Sequenced by immunoSEQ multiplex PCR; TCRdb stores in-frame clones only, minus some. The table shows roughly 200,000 clones, with roughly nine tenths occurring only once. The gene calls are TRBV7-9 and TRBJ1-5; TRBD1 matches at 8 bases. Sequencing used peripheral blood. This TCR was sampled from a man aged 55 to 70 with active or convalescent COVID-19. Written as DNA, the CDR3 is TGTGCCAGCAGCTCGGGACAGGCGAACAATCAGCCCCAGCATTTT. This sequence encodes CASSSGQANNQPQHF.